This T cell receptor (beta chain) was observed in a study of T cells in Graves' hyperthyroidism and ophthalmopathy. CDR3 size: 22 residues. Per the germline V gene, CDR1 is SEHNR and CDR2 is FQNEAQ (reference sequence). Trimming took 5 bases from V and 5 from J; bases not matched to a gene: 23. At least 3 on the Clinical Activity Score was recorded for ophthalmopathy patients, who also had NOSPECS grade at least 4 and duration under 3 months. The source of the PBMCs was 10 ml of fresh peripheral blood. Study outcomes and limitations: A 13 V-J model separated ophthalmopathy from stable hyperthyroidism. The model identified upcoming ophthalmopathy a median approximately 6.5 months ahead of onset.

Many counts were recorded for this clonotype. Its target is unknown. Amplification yielded TCR beta CDR3 regions, with RNA transcripts as the source. The study used the HTBI primer set for a first-round RT-PCR of the TCR CDR3. TCRdb recomputed calls from the multiplex PCR reads with MiXCR, one row per CDR3 protein. The data show approximately 410,000 distinct CDR3 sequences, under 15% seen once. The gene calls are TRBV7-9 and TRBJ1-6; TRBD1 agrees at 11 bases. Source material: blood. The clonotype was recovered from a man younger than 30 with Graves' ophthalmopathy. The CDR3 region is CASSPPDTRMDRGRSDNSPLHF. DNA of the CDR3: TGTGCCAGCAGCCCCCCCGATACCCGGATGGACAGGGGGCGCTCAGATAATTCACCCCTCCACTTT.